The clone carrying this T cell receptor beta chain was counted many times. The CDR3 regions of TCR beta were amplified from RNA transcripts. The HTBI primer set drove a first-round RT-PCR of the TCR CDR3. One entry per CDR3 protein results from TCRdb running MiXCR on the multiplex PCR reads. The sample lists 750,000 to 950,000 distinct CDR3 sequences, around 39% occurring once. The data were taken from a study of T cells in Graves' hyperthyroidism and ophthalmopathy. The V end was cut by 4 bases, the J end by 0 bases, with 10 bases between. This CDR3 has 14 amino acids. CDR1 and CDR2 from the germline V gene are SGDLS and YYNGEE.

This chain uses TRBV9 with TRBJ1-1, with D tentatively TRBD1 (5 bases). This clonotype was obtained from a man aged 18-30 years with Graves' hyperthyroidism. The specimen was blood. DNA for the CDR3: TGTGCCAGCAGCTCGGCAGGGATGAACACTGAAGCTTTCTTT. This sequence encodes CASSSAGMNTEAFF.